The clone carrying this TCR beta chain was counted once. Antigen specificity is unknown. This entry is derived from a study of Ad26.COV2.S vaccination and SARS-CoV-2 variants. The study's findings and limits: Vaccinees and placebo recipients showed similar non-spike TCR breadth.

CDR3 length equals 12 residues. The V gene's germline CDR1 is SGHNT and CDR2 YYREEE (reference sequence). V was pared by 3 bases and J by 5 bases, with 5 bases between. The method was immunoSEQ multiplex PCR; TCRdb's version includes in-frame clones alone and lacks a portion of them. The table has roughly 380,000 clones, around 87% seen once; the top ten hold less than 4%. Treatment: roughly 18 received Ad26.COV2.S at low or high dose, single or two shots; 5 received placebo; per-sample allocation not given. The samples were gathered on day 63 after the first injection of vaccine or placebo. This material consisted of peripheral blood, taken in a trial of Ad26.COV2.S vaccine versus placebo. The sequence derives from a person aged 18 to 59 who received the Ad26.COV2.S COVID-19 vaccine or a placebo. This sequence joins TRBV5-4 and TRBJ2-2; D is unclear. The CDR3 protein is CASSSGTGELFF. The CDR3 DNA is TGTGCCAGCAGCTCCGGGACCGGGGAGCTGTTTTTT.